Described below is a single T cell receptor (beta chain) sequence and its context. This record belongs to a study of glioma-infiltrating T cells after dendritic cell vaccination. Noted time point: after dendritic cell vaccination, including at tumor progression/relapse. PBMC sampling occurred before vaccination, two weeks after the third dose, and at progression. The CDR3 consists of 14 residues. The V gene's germline CDR1 is MNHEY and CDR2 SVGAGI. V was cut by 0 bases and J by 7 bases, with 13 bases left in between. Produced via immunoSEQ multiplex PCR; TCRdb's table is partial and in-frame only. Of 50,000 to 65,000 clones listed, 85% are singletons.

The chain couples TRBV6-5 to TRBJ2-7; D is perhaps TRBD2 (6 bases). The origin of this receptor is a human donor with glioblastoma. Source: blood, taken after dendritic cell vaccination. The CDR3 coding sequence is TGTGCCAGCAGTTACTCCTACGCCGCGGGGGAGCAGTACTTC. Translated, it gives CASSYSYAAGEQYF.